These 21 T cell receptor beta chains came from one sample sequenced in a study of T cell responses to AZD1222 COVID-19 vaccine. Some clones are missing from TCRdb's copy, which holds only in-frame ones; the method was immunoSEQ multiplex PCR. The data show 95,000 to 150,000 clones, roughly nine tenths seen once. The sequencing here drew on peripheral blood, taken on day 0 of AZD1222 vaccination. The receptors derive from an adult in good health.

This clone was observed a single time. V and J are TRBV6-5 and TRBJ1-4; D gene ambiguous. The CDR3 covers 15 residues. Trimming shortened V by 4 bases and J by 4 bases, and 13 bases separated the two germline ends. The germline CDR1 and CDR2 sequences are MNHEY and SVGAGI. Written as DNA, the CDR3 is TGTGCCAGCAGTTCGACACCACTAAATAATGAAAAACTGTTTTTT. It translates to CASSSTPLNNEKLFF.

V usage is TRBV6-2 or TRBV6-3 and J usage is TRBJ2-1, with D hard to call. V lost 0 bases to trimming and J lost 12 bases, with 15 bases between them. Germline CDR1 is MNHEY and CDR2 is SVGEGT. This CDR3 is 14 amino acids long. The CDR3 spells CASSYSKVSVAQFF. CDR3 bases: TGTGCCAGCAGTTACTCGAAGGTATCGGTTGCGCAGTTCTTC.

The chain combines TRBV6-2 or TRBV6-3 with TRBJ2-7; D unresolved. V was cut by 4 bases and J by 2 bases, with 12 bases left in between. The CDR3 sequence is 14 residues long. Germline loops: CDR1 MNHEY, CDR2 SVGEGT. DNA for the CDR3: TGTGCCAGCAGTTTAACGGGTGGAACCTACGAGCAGTACTTC. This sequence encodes CASSLTGGTYEQYF.

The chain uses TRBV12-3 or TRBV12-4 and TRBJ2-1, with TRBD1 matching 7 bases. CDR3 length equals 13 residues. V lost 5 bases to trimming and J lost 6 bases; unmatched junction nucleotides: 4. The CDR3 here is CASSRTGPNEQFF. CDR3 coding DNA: TGTGCCAGCAGTCGGACAGGACCCAATGAGCAGTTCTTC.

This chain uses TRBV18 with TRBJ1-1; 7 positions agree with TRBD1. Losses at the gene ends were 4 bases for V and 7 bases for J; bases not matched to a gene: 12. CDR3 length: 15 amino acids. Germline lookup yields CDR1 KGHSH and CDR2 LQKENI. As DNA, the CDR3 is TGTGCCAGCTCACAAAACACAGGGGAGGGTAGTGAAGCTTTCTTT. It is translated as CASSQNTGEGSEAFF.

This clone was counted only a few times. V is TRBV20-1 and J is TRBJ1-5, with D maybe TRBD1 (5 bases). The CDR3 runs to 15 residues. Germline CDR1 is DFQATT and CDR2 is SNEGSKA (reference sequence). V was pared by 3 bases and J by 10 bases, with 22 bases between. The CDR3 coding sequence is TGCAGTGCTAGTTCGGTAAGGGGTATATCAGGCCCCCAGCATTTT. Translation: CSASSVRGISGPQHF.

CDR3 sequence: CASSRQGVVTEAFF. The DNA for the CDR3 is TGTGCCAGCAGCCGTCAGGGGGTTGTCACTGAAGCTTTCTTT. V gene TRBV7-9 combines with J gene TRBJ1-1, with 7 bases lining up with TRBD1. Germline V gene sequence: CDR1 SEHNR, CDR2 FQNEAQ (reference sequence). This CDR3 is 14 amino acids long. V lost 5 bases to trimming and J lost 4 bases; unmatched junction nucleotides: 7.

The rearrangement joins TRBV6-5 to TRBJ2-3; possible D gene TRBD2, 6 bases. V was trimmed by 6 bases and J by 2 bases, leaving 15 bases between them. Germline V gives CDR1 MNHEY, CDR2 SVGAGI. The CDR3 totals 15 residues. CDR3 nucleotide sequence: TGTGCCAGCAGAAGGGGCGGGACCTTCACAGATACGCAGTATTTT. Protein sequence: CASRRGGTFTDTQYF.

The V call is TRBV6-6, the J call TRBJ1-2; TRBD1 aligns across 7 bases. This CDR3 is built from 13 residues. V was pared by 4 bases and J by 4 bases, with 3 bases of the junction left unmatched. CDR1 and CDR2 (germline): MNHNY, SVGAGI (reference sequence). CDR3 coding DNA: TGTGCCAGCAGTTCATCAGGGGGCTATGGCTACACCTTC. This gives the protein CASSSSGGYGYTF.

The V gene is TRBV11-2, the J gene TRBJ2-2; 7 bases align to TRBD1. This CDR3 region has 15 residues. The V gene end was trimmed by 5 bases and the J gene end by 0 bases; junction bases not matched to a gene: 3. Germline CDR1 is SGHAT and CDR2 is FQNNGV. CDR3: CASSQGQSNTGELFF. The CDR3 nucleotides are TGTGCCAGCAGCCAGGGACAGTCGAACACCGGGGAGCTGTTTTTT.

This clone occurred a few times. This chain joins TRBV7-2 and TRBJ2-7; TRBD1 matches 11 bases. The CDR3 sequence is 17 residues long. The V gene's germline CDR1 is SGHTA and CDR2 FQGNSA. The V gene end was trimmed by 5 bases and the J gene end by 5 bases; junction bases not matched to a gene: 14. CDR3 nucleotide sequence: TGTGCCAGCAGCCACTTCCTAAGGGACAGGGGGACCCACGAGCAGTACTTC. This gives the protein CASSHFLRDRGTHEQYF.

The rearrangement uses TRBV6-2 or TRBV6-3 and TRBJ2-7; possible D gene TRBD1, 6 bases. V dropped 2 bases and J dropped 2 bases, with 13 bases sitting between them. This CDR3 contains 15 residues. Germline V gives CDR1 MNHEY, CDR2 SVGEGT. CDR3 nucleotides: TGTGCCAGCAGTTACGGGACAACCTCAACCTACGAGCAGTACTTC. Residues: CASSYGTTSTYEQYF.

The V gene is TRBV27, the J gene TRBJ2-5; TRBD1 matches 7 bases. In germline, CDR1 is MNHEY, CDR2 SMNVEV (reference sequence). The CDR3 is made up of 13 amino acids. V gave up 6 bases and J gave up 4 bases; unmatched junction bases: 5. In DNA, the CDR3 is TGTGCCAGCAGGCGACAGGGTGGAGAGACCCAGTACTTC. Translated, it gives CASRRQGGETQYF.

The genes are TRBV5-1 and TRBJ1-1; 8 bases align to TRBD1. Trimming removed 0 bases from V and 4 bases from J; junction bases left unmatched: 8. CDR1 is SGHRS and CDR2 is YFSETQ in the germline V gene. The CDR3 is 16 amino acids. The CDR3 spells CASSLASGGKGTEAFF. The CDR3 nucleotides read TGCGCCAGCAGCTTGGCGTCAGGGGGCAAGGGCACTGAAGCTTTCTTT.

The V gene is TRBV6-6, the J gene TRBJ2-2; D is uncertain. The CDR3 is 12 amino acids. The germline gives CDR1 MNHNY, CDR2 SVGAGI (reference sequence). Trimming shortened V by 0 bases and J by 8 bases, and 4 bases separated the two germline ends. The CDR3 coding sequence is TGTGCCAGCAGTTACTCTTTTGGGGAGCTGTTTTTT. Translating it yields CASSYSFGELFF.

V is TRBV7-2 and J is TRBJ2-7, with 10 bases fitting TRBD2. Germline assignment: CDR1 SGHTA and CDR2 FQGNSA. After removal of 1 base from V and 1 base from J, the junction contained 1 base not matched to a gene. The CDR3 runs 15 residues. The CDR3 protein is CASSLGTSGSYEQYF. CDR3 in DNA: TGTGCCAGCAGCTTAGGGACTAGCGGATCCTACGAGCAGTACTTC.

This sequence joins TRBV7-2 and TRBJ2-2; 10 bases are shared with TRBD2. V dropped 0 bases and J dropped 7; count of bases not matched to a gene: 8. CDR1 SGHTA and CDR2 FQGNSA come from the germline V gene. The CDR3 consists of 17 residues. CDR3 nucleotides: TGTGCCAGCAGCTTAGCCTTATCTAGCGGGGGTGGCGGGGAGCTGTTTTTT. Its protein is CASSLALSSGGGGELFF. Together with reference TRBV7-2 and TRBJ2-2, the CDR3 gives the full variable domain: GAGVSQSPSNKVTEKGKDVELRCDPISGHTALYWYRQSLGQGLEFLIYFQGNSAPDKSGLPSDRFSAERTGGSVSTLTIQRTQQEDSAVYLCASSLALSSGGGGELFFGEGSRLTVL.

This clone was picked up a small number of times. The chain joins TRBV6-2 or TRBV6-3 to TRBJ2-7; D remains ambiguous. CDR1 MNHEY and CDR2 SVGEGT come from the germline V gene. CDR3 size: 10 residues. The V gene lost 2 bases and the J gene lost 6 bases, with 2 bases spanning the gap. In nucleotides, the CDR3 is TGTGCCAGCAGTTACGTCGAGCAGTACTTC. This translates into CASSYVEQYF.

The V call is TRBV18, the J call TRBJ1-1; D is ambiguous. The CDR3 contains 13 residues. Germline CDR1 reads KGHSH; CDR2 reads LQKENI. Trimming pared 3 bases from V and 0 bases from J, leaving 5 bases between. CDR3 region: CASSPVVNTEAFF. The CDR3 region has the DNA TGTGCCAGCTCACCCGTCGTGAACACTGAAGCTTTCTTT. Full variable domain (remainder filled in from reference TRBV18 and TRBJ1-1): NAGVMQNPRHLVRRRGQEARLRCSPMKGHSHVYWYRQLPEEGLKFMVYLQKENIIDESGMPKERFSAEFPKEGPSILRIQQVVRGDSAAYFCASSPVVNTEAFFGQGTRLTVV.

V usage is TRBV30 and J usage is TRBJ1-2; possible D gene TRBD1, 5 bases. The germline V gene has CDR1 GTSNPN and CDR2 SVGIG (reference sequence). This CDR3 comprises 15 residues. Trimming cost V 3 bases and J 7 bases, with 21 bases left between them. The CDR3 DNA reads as TGTGCCTGGAGGTTTTTGGACTCTCTTAGGGGTGGCTACACCTTC. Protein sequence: CAWRFLDSLRGGYTF.

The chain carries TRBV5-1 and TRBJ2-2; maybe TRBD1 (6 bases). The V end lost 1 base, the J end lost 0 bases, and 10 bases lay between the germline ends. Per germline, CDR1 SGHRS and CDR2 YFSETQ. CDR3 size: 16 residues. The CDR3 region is CASSLLAGANTGELFF. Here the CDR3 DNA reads TGCGCCAGCAGCTTGTTGGCAGGGGCGAACACCGGGGAGCTGTTTTTT.